This is a list of T cell receptor beta chains from one sample in a study of beta chain features in type 1 diabetes. Assay: immunoSEQ multiplex PCR; the TCRdb copy retains only in-frame clones and omits some. The data contain 50,000 to 55,000 clones, around 60% of them singletons. Sequenced sample: stem cell memory CD4+ T cells from blood. The receptors were gathered from a woman aged 25 to 39 with type 1 diabetes. Each CDR3 is given with its conserved first and last residue. Fields, in order: V gene, J gene, D gene, clone size, CDR3 DNA, CDR3 protein. The D gene is left open where the match is weak. The listing skips clone size in some rows; elsewhere it reads once, few, many or a size class.

V gene: TRBV30
J gene: TRBJ2-5
D gene: -
clone size: -
CDR3 DNA: TGTGCCTGGGTGGGGACAACTTACCAAGAGACCCAGTACTTC
CDR3 protein: CAWVGTTYQETQYF

V gene: TRBV15
J gene: TRBJ1-2
D gene: -
clone size: -
CDR3 DNA: TGTGCCACCAGCAGAGATCTGGGGCCTGCCTTCTATGGCTACACCTTC
CDR3 protein: CATSRDLGPAFYGYTF

V gene: TRBV5-1
J gene: TRBJ2-5
D gene: -
clone size: -
CDR3 DNA: TGCGCCAGCAGCTTTGCTGAGGGTAAAGAGACCCAGTACTTC
CDR3 protein: CASSFAEGKETQYF

V gene: TRBV2
J gene: TRBJ2-1
D gene: TRBD2
clone size: -
CDR3 DNA: TGTGCCAGCAGCACGACTAGCGGGAGCAATGAGCAGTTCTTC
CDR3 protein: CASSTTSGSNEQFF

V gene: TRBV15
J gene: TRBJ2-1
D gene: -
clone size: -
CDR3 DNA: TGTGCCACCAGCAGAGATGCGTTTCGGCTAGGTGCCTACAATGAGCAGTTCTTC
CDR3 protein: CATSRDAFRLGAYNEQFF

V gene: TRBV18
J gene: TRBJ2-7
D gene: -
clone size: -
CDR3 DNA: TGTGCCAGCTCACCACGGGGAGGATCCTACGAGCAGTACTTC
CDR3 protein: CASSPRGGSYEQYF

V gene: TRBV23-1
J gene: TRBJ1-1
D gene: TRBD1
clone size: -
CDR3 DNA: TGCGCCAGCAGTCAAGCCGGGACAGGGGGGGATTCGAACACTGAAGCTTTCTTT
CDR3 protein: CASSQAGTGGDSNTEAFF

V gene: TRBV7-6
J gene: TRBJ2-2
D gene: -
clone size: -
CDR3 DNA: TGTGCTACCTTAAATCGGGGATACACCGGGGAGCTGTTTTTT
CDR3 protein: CATLNRGYTGELFF

V gene: TRBV19
J gene: TRBJ2-1
D gene: TRBD1
clone size: -
CDR3 DNA: TGTGCCAGCGGAGGACAGGGACACAATGAGCAGTTCTTC
CDR3 protein: CASGGQGHNEQFF

V gene: TRBV7-2
J gene: TRBJ2-5
D gene: TRBD2
clone size: -
CDR3 DNA: TGTGCCAGCAGCCAATTACCGTGGCGGGAGCAGGAGACCCAGTACTTC
CDR3 protein: CASSQLPWREQETQYF

V gene: TRBV5-1
J gene: TRBJ2-6
D gene: -
clone size: -
CDR3 DNA: TGCGCCAGCAGCGGAACAGGGCTAGACTCTGGGGCCAACGTCCTGACTTTC
CDR3 protein: CASSGTGLDSGANVLTF

V gene: TRBV7-9
J gene: TRBJ1-1
D gene: -
clone size: -
CDR3 DNA: TGTGCCAGCAGCCGAGGACAGCCGAACACTGAAGCTTTCTTT
CDR3 protein: CASSRGQPNTEAFF

V gene: TRBV28
J gene: TRBJ1-2
D gene: -
clone size: few
CDR3 DNA: TGTGCCAGCAGTTACCTCCAACTCCGCTACACCTTC
CDR3 protein: CASSYLQLRYTF

V gene: TRBV5-5
J gene: TRBJ2-7
D gene: TRBD1
clone size: -
CDR3 DNA: TGTGCCAGCAGCTACGGGACAGGAAGCTCCTACGAGCAGTACTTC
CDR3 protein: CASSYGTGSSYEQYF

V gene: TRBV4-1
J gene: TRBJ1-1
D gene: -
clone size: -
CDR3 DNA: TGCGCCAGCAGCCAAGCCCCGGACACTGAAGCTTTCTTT
CDR3 protein: CASSQAPDTEAFF

V gene: TRBV5-1
J gene: TRBJ2-2
D gene: -
clone size: few
CDR3 DNA: TGCGCCAGCAGCTTACAGCTCCGAACCACCGGGGAGCTGTTTTTT
CDR3 protein: CASSLQLRTTGELFF

V gene: TRBV2
J gene: TRBJ2-3
D gene: -
clone size: -
CDR3 DNA: TGTGCCAGCAGTGTTTCGCCACGAGGCACAGATACGCAGTATTTT
CDR3 protein: CASSVSPRGTDTQYF

V gene: TRBV10-3
J gene: TRBJ2-1
D gene: TRBD2
clone size: few
CDR3 DNA: TGTGCCATCAGGGGACTAGCGGGAGGGCCTTCCTACAATGAGCAGTTCTTC
CDR3 protein: CAIRGLAGGPSYNEQFF

V gene: TRBV28
J gene: TRBJ1-1
D gene: -
clone size: -
CDR3 DNA: TGTGCCAGCACCAACAGGGTATTAGTGACTGGAGCTTTCTTT
CDR3 protein: CASTNRVLVTGAFF

V gene: TRBV7-3
J gene: TRBJ2-2
D gene: TRBD1
clone size: few
CDR3 DNA: TGTGCCAGCAGCTTAAATGACAGGGGGCGCCCCGGGGAGCTGTTTTTT
CDR3 protein: CASSLNDRGRPGELFF

V gene: TRBV6-5
J gene: TRBJ1-2
D gene: TRBD1
clone size: few
CDR3 DNA: TGTGCCAGCAGGCGCGACAGGGGGCACGACTATGGCTACACCTTC
CDR3 protein: CASRRDRGHDYGYTF

V gene: TRBV6-6
J gene: TRBJ2-3
D gene: -
clone size: few
CDR3 DNA: TGTGCCAGCAAGATTACAGCAGATACGCAGTATTTT
CDR3 protein: CASKITADTQYF

V gene: TRBV29-1
J gene: TRBJ1-1
D gene: -
clone size: few
CDR3 DNA: TGCAGCGTGGGAAGGGGCAGGCCAATGAACACTGAAGCTTTCTTT
CDR3 protein: CSVGRGRPMNTEAFF

V gene: TRBV6-5
J gene: TRBJ2-4
D gene: -
clone size: -
CDR3 DNA: TGTGCCAGCAGTTACTCTGGTCAGGGTGGGGACATTCAGTACTTC
CDR3 protein: CASSYSGQGGDIQYF

V gene: TRBV6-5
J gene: TRBJ1-1
D gene: TRBD1
clone size: -
CDR3 DNA: TGTGCCAGCAGTTCGCTCACAGGGGGGACCACTGAAGCTTTCTTT
CDR3 protein: CASSSLTGGTTEAFF

V gene: TRBV9
J gene: TRBJ2-1
D gene: TRBD2
clone size: few
CDR3 DNA: TGTGCCAGCAGCGGGACTAGCGGGAGGGCGAATGAGCAGTTCTTC
CDR3 protein: CASSGTSGRANEQFF

V gene: TRBV7-3
J gene: TRBJ2-5
D gene: -
clone size: -
CDR3 DNA: TGTGCCAGCAGCTCCTCCGGGGAGACCCAGTACTTC
CDR3 protein: CASSSSGETQYF